The rows below give T cell receptor beta chains drawn from one sample of a study of T-cell memory formation after mild COVID-19. TCRdb redid the calling of the 5' RACE reads with MiXCR, one entry per CDR3 protein. The profile shows 470,000 or so distinct CDR3 sequences, 15% to 20% of them singletons. The specimen sequenced was PBMCs or a T cell subset sorted from them (not recorded which). Every receptor here comes from a man younger than 35 who had mild COVID-19 (a few samples of this study predate the infection). Cell type and time point are not known. CDR3s leave out the opening cysteine and the closing phenylalanine or tryptophan. The D gene is left open where the match is weak.

>TRBV7-9|.
ASSPHFTIQEAS
>TRBV20-1|TRBD1
SATTGGAGANVLT
>TRBV5-1|TRBD2
ASRSGRSGGWDTQY
>TRBV5-1|.
ASSTGPEGNSPLH
>TRBV4-2|TRBD1
ASSQAGTGGNTIY
>TRBV5-1|.
ASSLSWVPTYEQY
>TRBV7-2|TRBD2
ASSYSPRDYTDTQY
>TRBV5-6|.
ASSLISGNTIY
>TRBV7-9|TRBD1
ASSLRQGWSYNEQF
>TRBV7-6|.
ASSSESYTQY
>TRBV11-3|.
ASSSGVAGTEAF
>TRBV7-9|TRBD1
ASSTRQGAGTGELF
>TRBV4-1|.
ASSQSFSGRRRETQY
>TRBV5-5|TRBD1
ASSLGTGPHNEQF
>TRBV6-1|.
ASSEGAVSNQPQH
>TRBV6-2/TRBV6-3|.
ASSTPPGELF
>TRBV18|TRBD1
ASSPRQGAENGYT
>TRBV5-1|.
ASSLSGFVPDTQY
>TRBV25-1|.
ASSEYLGAGANVLT
>TRBV5-1|.
ASRGGNSPLH
>TRBV7-8|TRBD1
ASSSRGQDSTDTQY
>TRBV27|TRBD1
ASSFNAGTGTGELF